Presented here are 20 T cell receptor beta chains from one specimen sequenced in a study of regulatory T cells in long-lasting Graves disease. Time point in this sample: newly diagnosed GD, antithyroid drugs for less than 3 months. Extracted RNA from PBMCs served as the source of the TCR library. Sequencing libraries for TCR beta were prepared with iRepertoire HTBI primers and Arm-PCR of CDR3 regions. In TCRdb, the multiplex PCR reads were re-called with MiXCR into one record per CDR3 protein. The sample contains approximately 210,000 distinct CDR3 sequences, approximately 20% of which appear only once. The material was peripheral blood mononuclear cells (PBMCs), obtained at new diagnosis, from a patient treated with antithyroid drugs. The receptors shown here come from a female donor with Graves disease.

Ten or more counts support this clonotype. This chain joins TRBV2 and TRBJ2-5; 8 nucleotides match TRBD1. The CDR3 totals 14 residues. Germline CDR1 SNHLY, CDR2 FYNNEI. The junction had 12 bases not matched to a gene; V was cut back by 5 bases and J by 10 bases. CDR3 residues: CASSQTSRTGNQYF. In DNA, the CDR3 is TGTGCCAGCAGTCAGACGTCCCGGACAGGGAACCAGTACTTC.

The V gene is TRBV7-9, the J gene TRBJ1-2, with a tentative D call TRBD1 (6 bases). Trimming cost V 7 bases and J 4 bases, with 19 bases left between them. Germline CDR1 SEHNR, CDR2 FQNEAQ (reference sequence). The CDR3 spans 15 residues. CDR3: CASIPRDKGPYGYTF. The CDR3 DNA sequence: TGTGCCAGCATCCCCCGGGACAAGGGGCCCTATGGCTACACCTTC.

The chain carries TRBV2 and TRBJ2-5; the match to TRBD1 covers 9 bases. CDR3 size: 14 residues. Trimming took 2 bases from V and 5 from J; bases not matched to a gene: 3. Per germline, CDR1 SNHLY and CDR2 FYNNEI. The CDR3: CASSETGTGETQYF. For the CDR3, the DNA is TGTGCCAGCAGTGAAACCGGGACAGGGGAGACCCAGTACTTC.

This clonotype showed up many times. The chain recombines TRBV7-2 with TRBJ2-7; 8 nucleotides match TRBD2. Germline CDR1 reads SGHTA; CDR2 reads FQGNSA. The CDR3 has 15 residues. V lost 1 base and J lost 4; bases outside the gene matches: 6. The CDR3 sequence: CASSLERGGSYEQYF. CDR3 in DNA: TGTGCCAGCAGCTTAGAACGGGGGGGGAGTTACGAGCAGTACTTC.

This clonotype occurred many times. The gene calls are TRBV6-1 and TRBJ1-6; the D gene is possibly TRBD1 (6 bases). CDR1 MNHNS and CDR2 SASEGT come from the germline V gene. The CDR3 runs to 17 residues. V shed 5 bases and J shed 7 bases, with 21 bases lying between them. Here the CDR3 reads CASSTTNPSTGNSPLHF. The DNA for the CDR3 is TGTGCCAGCAGTACGACCAATCCATCCACAGGGAATTCACCCCTCCACTTT.

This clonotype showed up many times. CDR3: CSAREDSLYEQYF. The CDR3 region has the DNA TGCAGTGCTAGGGAGGACAGCCTCTACGAGCAGTACTTC. The V gene is TRBV20-1, the J gene TRBJ2-7; D is perhaps TRBD1 (6 bases). V was cut by 3 bases and J by 3 bases, with 12 bases left in between. This CDR3 spans 13 amino acids. Germline loops: CDR1 DFQATT, CDR2 SNEGSKA (reference sequence).

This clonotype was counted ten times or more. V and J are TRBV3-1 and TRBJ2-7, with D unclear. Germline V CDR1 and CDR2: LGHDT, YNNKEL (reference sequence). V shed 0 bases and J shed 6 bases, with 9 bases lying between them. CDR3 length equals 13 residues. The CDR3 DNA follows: TGTGCCAGCAGCCAAGATCTTGAAGGCGAGCAGTACTTC. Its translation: CASSQDLEGEQYF.

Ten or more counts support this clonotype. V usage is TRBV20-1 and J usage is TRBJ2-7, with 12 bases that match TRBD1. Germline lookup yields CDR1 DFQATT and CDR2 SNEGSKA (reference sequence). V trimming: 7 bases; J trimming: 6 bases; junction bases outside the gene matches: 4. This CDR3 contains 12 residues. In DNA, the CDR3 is TGCAGTGTTGGGACAGGGGGCAGCGAGCAGTACTTC. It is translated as CSVGTGGSEQYF.

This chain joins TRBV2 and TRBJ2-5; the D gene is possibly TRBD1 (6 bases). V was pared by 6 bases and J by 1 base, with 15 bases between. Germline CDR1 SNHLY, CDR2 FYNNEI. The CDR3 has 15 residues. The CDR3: CASRAQGGGQETQYF. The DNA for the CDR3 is TGTGCCAGCAGGGCACAGGGTGGGGGCCAAGAGACCCAGTACTTC.

The CDR3 reads CASSLDYANTGELFF. DNA of the CDR3: TGTGCCAGCAGCCTTGATTATGCGAACACCGGGGAGCTGTTTTTT. J is TRBJ2-2 and V is TRBV7-3, with D hard to call. V gave up 5 bases and J gave up 0 bases, with 10 bases separating them. Per germline, CDR1 SGHTA and CDR2 FQGTGA. There are 15 residues in the CDR3. Complete variable domain (other parts from reference TRBV7-3 and TRBJ2-2): GAGVSQTPSNKVTEKGKYVELRCDPISGHTALYWYRQSLGQGPEFLIYFQGTGAADDSGLPNDRFFAVRPEGSVSTLKIQRTERGDSAVYLCASSLDYANTGELFFGEGSRLTVL.

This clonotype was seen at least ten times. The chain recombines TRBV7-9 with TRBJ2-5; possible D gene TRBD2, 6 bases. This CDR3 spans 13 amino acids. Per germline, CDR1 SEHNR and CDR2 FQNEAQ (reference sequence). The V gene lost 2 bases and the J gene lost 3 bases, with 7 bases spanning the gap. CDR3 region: CASSLWEEETQYF. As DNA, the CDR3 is TGTGCCAGCAGCTTATGGGAGGAAGAGACCCAGTACTTC. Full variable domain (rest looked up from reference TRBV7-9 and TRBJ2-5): DTGVSQNPRHKITKRGQNVTFRCDPISEHNRLYWYRQTLGQGPEFLTYFQNEAQLEKSRLLSDRFSAERPKGSFSTLEIQRTEQGDSAMYLCASSLWEEETQYFGPGTRLLVL.

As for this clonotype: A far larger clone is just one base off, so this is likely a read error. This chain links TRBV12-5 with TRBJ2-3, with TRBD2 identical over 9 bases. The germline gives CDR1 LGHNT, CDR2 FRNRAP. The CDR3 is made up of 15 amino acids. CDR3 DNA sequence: TGTGCTAGTGCCTCTAGCGGGAAAACCTACAATGAGCAGTCCTTC. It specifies CASASSGKTYNEQSF.

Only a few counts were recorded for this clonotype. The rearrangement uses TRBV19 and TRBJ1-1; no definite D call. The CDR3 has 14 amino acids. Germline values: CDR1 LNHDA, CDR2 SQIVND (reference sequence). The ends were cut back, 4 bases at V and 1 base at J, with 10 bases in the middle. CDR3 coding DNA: TGTGCCAGTAGTACCCCTCCAGGGAACACTGAAGCTTTCTTT. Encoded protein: CASSTPPGNTEAFF.

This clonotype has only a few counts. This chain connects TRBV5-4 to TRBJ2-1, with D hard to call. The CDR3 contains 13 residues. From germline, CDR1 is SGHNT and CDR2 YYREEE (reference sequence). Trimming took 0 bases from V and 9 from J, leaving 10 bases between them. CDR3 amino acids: CASSLGQAAEQFF. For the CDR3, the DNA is TGTGCCAGCAGCTTGGGGCAGGCGGCTGAGCAGTTCTTC. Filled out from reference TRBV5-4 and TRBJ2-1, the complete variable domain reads ETGVTQSPTHLIKTRGQQVTLRCSSQSGHNTVSWYQQALGQGPQFIFQYYREEENGRGNFPPRFSGLQFPNYSSELNVNALELDDSALYLCASSLGQAAEQFFGPGTRLTVL.

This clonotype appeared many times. DNA for the CDR3: TGTGCCACCAGTGACCCTGGGACTAGCGGGAGCACAGATACGCAGTATTTT. This gives the protein CATSDPGTSGSTDTQYF. The V and J genes are TRBV24-1 and TRBJ2-3; 12 bases align to TRBD2. Germline CDR1 and CDR2: KGHDR and SFDVKD. The CDR3 sequence is 17 residues long. With 4 bases clipped from V and 0 bases from J, the junction kept 4 bases outside the gene matches.

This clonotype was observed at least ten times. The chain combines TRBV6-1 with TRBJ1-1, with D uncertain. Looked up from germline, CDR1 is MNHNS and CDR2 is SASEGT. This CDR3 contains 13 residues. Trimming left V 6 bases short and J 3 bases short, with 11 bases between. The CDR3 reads CASSQDVYTEAFF. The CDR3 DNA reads TGTGCCAGCAGCCAGGACGTATACACTGAAGCTTTCTTT.

CDR3: CASSLYEGETQYF. The CDR3 region has the DNA TGTGCCAGCAGCTTGTATGAGGGGGAGACCCAGTACTTC. V usage is TRBV5-6 and J usage is TRBJ2-5; D is perhaps TRBD1 or TRBD2 (5 bases each). The CDR3 is made up of 13 amino acids. V lost 1 base and J 5 bases, leaving 9 bases between the germline ends. From germline, CDR1 is SGHDT and CDR2 YYEEEE.

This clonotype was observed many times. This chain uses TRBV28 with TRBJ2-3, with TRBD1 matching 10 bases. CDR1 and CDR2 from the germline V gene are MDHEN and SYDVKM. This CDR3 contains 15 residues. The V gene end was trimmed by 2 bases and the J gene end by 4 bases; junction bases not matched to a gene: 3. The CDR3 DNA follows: TGTGCCAGCAGTTTACCCGGGACAGGGGCAGATACGCAGTATTTT. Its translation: CASSLPGTGADTQYF. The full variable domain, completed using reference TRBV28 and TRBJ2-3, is DVKVTQSSRYLVKRTGEKVFLECVQDMDHENMFWYRQDPGLGLRLIYFSYDVKMKEKGDIPEGYSVSREKKERFSLILESASTNQTSMYLCASSLPGTGADTQYFGPGTRLTVL.

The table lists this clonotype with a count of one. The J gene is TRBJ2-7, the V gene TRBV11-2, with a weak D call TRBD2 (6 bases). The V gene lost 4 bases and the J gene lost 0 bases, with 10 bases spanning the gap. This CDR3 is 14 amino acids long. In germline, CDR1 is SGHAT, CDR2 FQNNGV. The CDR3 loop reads CASSSRGSSYEQYF. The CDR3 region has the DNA TGTGCCAGCAGCTCCCGGGGGAGCTCCTACGAGCAGTACTTC.

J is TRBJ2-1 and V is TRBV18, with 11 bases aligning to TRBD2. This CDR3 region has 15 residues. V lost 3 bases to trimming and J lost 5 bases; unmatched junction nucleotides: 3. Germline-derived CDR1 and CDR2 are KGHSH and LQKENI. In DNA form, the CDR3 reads TGTGCCAGCTCACCTACTAGCGGGGGCCACAATGAGCAGTTCTTC. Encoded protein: CASSPTSGGHNEQFF.